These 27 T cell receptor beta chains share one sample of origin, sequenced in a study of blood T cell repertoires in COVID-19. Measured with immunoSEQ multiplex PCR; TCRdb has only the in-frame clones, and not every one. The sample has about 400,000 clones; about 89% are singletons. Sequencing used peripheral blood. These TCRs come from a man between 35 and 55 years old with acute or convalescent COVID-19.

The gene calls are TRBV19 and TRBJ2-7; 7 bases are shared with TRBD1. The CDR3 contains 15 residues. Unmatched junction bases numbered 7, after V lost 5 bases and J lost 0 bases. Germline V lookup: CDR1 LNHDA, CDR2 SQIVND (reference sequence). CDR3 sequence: CASSPKTGSSYEQYF. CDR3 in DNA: TGTGCCAGTAGTCCCAAGACAGGGAGCTCCTACGAGCAGTACTTC.

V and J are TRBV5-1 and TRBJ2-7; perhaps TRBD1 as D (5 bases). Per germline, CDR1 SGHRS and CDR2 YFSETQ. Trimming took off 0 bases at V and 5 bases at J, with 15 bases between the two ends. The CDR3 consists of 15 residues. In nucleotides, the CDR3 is TGCGCCAGCAGCTTGGCGATCGGCAGGGTCGACGAGCAGTACTTC. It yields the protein CASSLAIGRVDEQYF. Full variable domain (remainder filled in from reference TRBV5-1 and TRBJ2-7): KAGVTQTPRYLIKTRGQQVTLSCSPISGHRSVSWYQQTPGQGLQFLFEYFSETQRNKGNFPGRFSGRQFSNSRSEMNVSTLELGDSALYLCASSLAIGRVDEQYFGPGTRLTVT.

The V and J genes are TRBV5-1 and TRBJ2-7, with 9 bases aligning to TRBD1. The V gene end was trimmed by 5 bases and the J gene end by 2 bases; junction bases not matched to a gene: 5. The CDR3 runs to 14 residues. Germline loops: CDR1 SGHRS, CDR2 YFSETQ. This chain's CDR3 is CASRLRTGAYEQYF. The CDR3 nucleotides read TGCGCCAGCAGACTCCGGACAGGGGCCTACGAGCAGTACTTC.

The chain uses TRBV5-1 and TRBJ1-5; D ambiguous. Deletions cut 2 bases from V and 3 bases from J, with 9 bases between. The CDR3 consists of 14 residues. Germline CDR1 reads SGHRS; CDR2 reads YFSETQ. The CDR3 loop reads CASSFDGDNQPQHF. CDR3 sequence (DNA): TGCGCCAGCAGCTTCGACGGGGACAATCAGCCCCAGCATTTT.

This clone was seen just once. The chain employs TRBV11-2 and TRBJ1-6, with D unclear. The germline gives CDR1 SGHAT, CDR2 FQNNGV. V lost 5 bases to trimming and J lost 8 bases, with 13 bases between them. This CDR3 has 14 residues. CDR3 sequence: CASSPARQYSPLHF. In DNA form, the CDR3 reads TGTGCCAGCAGCCCCGCGAGGCAATATTCACCCCTCCACTTT. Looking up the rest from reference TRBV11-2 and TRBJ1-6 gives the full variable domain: EAGVAQSPRYKIIEKRQSVAFWCNPISGHATLYWYQQILGQGPKLLIQFQNNGVVDDSQLPKDRFSAERLKGVDSTLKIQPAKLEDSAVYLCASSPARQYSPLHFGNGTRLTVT.

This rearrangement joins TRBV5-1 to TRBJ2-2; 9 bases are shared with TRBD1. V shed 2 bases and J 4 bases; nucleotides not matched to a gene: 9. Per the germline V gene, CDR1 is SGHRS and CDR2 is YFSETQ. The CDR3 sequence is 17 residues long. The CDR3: CASSFQQGAAGTGELFF. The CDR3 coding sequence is TGCGCCAGCAGCTTTCAACAGGGGGCGGCGGGCACCGGGGAGCTGTTTTTT.

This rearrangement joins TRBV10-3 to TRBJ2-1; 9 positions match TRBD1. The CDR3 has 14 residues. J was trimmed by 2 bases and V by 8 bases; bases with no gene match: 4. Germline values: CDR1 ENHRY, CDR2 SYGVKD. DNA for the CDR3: TGTGCCATCCAGGGACAGGGCCCCTACAATGAGCAGTTCTTC. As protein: CAIQGQGPYNEQFF.

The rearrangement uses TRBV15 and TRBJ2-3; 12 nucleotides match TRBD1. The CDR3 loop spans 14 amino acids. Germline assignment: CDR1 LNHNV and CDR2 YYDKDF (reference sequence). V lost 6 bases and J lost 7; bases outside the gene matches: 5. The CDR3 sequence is CATSLGQGAYTQYF. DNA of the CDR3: TGTGCCACCAGTCTGGGACAGGGGGCGTATACGCAGTATTTT.

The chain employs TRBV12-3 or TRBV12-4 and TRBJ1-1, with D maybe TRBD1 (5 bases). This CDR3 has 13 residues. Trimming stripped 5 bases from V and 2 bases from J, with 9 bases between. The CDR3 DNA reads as TGTGCCAGCAGTCCAGGGCTCAACACTGAAGCTTTCTTT. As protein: CASSPGLNTEAFF.

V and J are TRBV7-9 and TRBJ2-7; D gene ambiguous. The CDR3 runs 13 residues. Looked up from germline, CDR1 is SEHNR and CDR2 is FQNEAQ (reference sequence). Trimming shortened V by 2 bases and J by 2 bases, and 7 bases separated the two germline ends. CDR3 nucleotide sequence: TGTGCCAGCAGCTTATTGGCCCCCTACGAGCAGTACTTC. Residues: CASSLLAPYEQYF.

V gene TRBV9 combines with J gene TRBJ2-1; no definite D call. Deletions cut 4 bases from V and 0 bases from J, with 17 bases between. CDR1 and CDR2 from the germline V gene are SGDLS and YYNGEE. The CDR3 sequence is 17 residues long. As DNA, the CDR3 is TGTGCCAGCAGCCCACGACTGAGACTGAGCTCCTACAATGAGCAGTTCTTC. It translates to CASSPRLRLSSYNEQFF.

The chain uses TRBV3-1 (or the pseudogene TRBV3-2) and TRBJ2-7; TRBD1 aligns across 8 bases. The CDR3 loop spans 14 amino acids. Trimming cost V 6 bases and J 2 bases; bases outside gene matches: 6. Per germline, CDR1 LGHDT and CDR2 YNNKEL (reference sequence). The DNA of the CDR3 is TGTGCCAGCAGGAGAGGACAGGGTCCCTACGAGCAGTACTTC. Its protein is CASRRGQGPYEQYF.

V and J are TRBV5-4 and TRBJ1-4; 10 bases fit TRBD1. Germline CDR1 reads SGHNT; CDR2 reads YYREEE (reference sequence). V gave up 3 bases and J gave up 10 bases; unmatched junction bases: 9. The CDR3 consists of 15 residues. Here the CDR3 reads CASSSSTGGGGKLFF. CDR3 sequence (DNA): TGTGCCAGCAGCTCGTCGACAGGGGGCGGCGGAAAACTGTTTTTT.

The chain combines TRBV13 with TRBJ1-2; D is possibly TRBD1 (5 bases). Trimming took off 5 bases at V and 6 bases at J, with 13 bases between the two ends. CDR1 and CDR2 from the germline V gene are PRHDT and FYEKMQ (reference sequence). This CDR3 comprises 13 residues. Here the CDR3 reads CASSPRDSNGYTF. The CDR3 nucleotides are TGTGCCAGCAGCCCCCGGGACTCGAATGGCTACACCTTC.

This chain's CDR3 is CASNPETGRNNEQFF. The CDR3 DNA reads TGTGCCAGCAACCCGGAGACAGGGCGGAACAATGAGCAGTTCTTC. This rearrangement joins TRBV3-1 (or the pseudogene TRBV3-2) to TRBJ2-1; 7 nucleotides agree with TRBD1. J was trimmed by 5 bases and V by 7 bases; bases with no gene match: 11. Germline V gene data show CDR1 as LGHDT and CDR2 as YNNKEL (reference sequence). The CDR3 contains 15 residues.

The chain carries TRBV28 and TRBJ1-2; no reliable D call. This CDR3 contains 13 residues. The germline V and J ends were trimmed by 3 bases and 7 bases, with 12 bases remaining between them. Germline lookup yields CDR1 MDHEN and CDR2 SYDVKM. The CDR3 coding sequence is TGTGCCAGCAGTTTGATTACAGCTTCTGGCTACACCTTC. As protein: CASSLITASGYTF.

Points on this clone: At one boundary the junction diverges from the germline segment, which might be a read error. CDR3 sequence: CASSWSPTDSHEQYF. Written as DNA, the CDR3 is TGTGCCAGCAGCTGGTCCCCCACGGACTCCCACGAGCAGTACTTC. The V and J genes are TRBV5-6 and TRBJ2-7; a weak D match, TRBD2 (5 bases). The CDR3 is 15 residues long. Per the germline V gene, CDR1 is SGHDT and CDR2 is YYEEEE.

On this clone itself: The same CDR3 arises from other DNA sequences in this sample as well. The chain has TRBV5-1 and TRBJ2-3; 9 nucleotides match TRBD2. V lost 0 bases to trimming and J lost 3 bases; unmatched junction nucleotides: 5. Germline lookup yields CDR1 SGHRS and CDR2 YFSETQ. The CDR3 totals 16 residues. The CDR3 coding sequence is TGCGCCAGCAGCTTGGCGCCCGCGGGGGGGACAGATACGCAGTATTTT. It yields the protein CASSLAPAGGTDTQYF.

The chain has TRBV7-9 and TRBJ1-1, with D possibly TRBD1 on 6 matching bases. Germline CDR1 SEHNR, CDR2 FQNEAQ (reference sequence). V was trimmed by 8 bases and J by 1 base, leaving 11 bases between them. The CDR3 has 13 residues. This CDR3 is CASGGVTNTEAFF. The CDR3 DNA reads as TGTGCCAGCGGGGGCGTGACGAACACTGAAGCTTTCTTT.

DNA for the CDR3: TGTGCCAGCAGCTTGTACAGTGACTATGGCTACACCTTC. Its protein product is CASSLYSDYGYTF. V gene TRBV5-6 combines with J gene TRBJ1-2; no reliable D call. This CDR3 contains 13 residues. V dropped 1 base and J dropped 3 bases, with 7 bases sitting between them. Germline CDR1 and CDR2: SGHDT and YYEEEE.

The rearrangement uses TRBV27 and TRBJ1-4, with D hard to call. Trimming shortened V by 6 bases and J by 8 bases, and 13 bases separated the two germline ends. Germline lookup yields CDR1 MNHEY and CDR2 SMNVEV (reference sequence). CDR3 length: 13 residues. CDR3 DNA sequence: TGTGCCAGCAGCTACGACCCGGGGGAAAAACTGTTTTTT. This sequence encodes CASSYDPGEKLFF.

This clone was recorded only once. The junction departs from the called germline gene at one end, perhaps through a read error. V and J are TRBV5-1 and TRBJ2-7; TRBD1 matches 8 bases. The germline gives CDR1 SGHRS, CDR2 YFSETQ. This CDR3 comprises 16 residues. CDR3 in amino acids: CASSRSRDRINYGQYF. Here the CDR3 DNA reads TGCGCCAGCAGCAGATCCCGGGACAGGATTAACTACGGGCAGTACTTC.

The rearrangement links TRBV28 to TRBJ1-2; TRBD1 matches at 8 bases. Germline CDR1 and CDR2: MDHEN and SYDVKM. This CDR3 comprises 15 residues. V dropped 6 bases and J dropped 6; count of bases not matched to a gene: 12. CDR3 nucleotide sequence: TGTGCCAGCAGGGGGACCGGGACAGGATCACATGGCTACACCTTC. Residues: CASRGTGTGSHGYTF.

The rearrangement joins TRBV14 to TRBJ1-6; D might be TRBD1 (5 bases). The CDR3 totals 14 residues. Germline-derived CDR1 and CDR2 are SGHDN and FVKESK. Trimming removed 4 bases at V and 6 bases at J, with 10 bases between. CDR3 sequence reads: CASSPRRGNSPLHF. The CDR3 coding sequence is TGTGCCAGCAGCCCCCGGAGGGGTAATTCACCCCTCCACTTT.

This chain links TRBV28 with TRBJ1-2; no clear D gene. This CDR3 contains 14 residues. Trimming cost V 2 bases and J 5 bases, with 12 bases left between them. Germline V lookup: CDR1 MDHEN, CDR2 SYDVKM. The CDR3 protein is CASSLTRLEYGYTF. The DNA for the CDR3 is TGTGCCAGCAGTTTAACGAGGTTAGAGTATGGCTACACCTTC.

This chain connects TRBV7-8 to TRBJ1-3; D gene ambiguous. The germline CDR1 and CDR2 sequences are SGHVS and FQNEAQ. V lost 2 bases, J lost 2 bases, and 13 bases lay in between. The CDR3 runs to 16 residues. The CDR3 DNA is TGTGCCAGCAGCTTATTACTCTCCTCGACTGGAAACACCATATATTTT. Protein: CASSLLLSSTGNTIYF.

Here the CDR3 reads CASSFSGQLRYNEQFF. CDR3 sequence (DNA): TGTGCCAGCAGTTTTAGCGGACAACTACGCTACAATGAGCAGTTCTTC. This chain joins TRBV27 and TRBJ2-1; TRBD2 might be the D (6 bases). Germline lookup yields CDR1 MNHEY and CDR2 SMNVEV (reference sequence). This CDR3 comprises 16 residues. V was shortened by 3 bases and J by 3 bases, with 15 bases between the two germline ends.